This T cell receptor beta chain was documented in a study of blood T cell repertoires in COVID-19 (dated by TCRdb to the early 2020s). Study-wide context: Collaborator samples came from the United States, Italy and Spain and covered acute and convalescent phases of COVID-19. The material from the prospective study consisted of cDNA or gDNA derived from T cells, B-cell-depleted T cells, or PBMCs. The dataset comprised deeply sampled blood TCRbeta repertoires from subjects exposed to, actively infected with, or recovered from COVID-19. The repertoires were released in a freely available public database intended as a resource for research on the immune response to SARS-CoV-2. Samples were obtained from the ongoing ImmuneRACE study (first 160 participants) and from 1,254 subjects provided by 6 global collaborators. The sample metadata nearly always contained a de-identified subject ID, COVID-19 status, age in years and sex. Where available, HLA class I and class II types were taken from metadata supplied by the sample provider and were not determined by assay-based typing. What the study reported, not specific to this receptor: How much clinical and demographic metadata was included differed by source and by participant, and the metadata was provided uncurated.

The immunoSEQ Assay, a bias-controlled multiplex PCR, was used to amplify TCRbeta CDR3 regions from genomic DNA. On the study's bioinformatics: Within the assay, amplification of reference gene primers was used to estimate how many nucleated cells each sample contained. Sequence reads were collapsed and filtered to measure the absolute abundance of every unique TCRbeta CDR3 rearrangement. For each sample, productive Simpson clonality was calculated by taking the square root of Simpson's diversity index across productive rearrangements. The source is immuneACCESS, and TCRdb retained only in-frame sequences with V and J called. Part of the clones is not carried over; for the studies checked, unresolved V genes explain less than half of this, and the remainder is unexplained. V, J and clone size were drawn from that table, and D and trimming were deduced from the DNA. Across this sample there are 130,000 or so clones, with roughly 80% seen only once. The leading ten clones occupy over 15% of the sample.

In the case of this clone: Its antigen is currently not known. No much larger clone is present one base from it, and per-base qualities are unavailable.

The CDR3 goes from the cysteine to the phenylalanine over 15 residues. Kept here is only the CDR3 DNA, which spans 45 bases and is read in frame from base 1. V trim: 4 bases; J trim: 7 bases; unmatched bases: 6. CDR1 and CDR2, looked up from the germline V gene, are KGHDR and SFDVKD. Collaborating institutions collected whole blood in K2EDTA tubes following their own protocols. For TCRbeta analysis, collaborators shipped samples as frozen whole blood, isolated PBMCs, or DNA extracted from either of those sample types. The receptor's source is a man aged 50-60 years with acute or convalescent COVID-19. Recombination linked TRBV24-1 to TRBJ2-1; 10 of the junction bases match TRBD2. Sequencing was performed on peripheral blood. In nucleotides, the sequence is TGTGCCACCAGTGAACCGGGACTAGCGAAAAATGAGCAGTTCTTC. Its coded protein is CATSEPGLAKNEQFF.